What follows are 16 T cell receptor beta chains derived from one specimen sequenced in a study of T cell changes during pregnancy in multiple sclerosis. Profiled with immunoSEQ multiplex PCR; TCRdb holds only in-frame clones, not every one. The sample lists 79,000 or so clones, around nine tenths occurring once. Here the sequenced sample was peripheral blood, taken before pregnancy. The receptors derive from a female donor with multiple sclerosis, enrolled in a pregnancy study.

The chain employs TRBV30 and TRBJ1-1, with a tentative D call TRBD1 (5 bases). The CDR3 consists of 15 residues. Germline assignment: CDR1 GTSNPN and CDR2 SVGIG (reference sequence). V gave up 6 bases and J gave up 0 bases, with 17 bases separating them. CDR3 coding DNA: TGTGCCTGTACTGGCCCAGGGCAGTTGAACACTGAAGCTTTCTTT. This codes for CACTGPGQLNTEAFF.

V gene TRBV19 combines with J gene TRBJ2-7, with 7 positions matching TRBD2. The junction had 8 bases not matched to a gene; V was cut back by 4 bases and J by 2 bases. The CDR3 is 15 amino acids. Germline CDR1 reads LNHDA; CDR2 reads SQIVND (reference sequence). CDR3 in amino acids: CASSTSSGSTYEQYF. DNA for the CDR3: TGTGCCAGTAGTACCTCTAGCGGAAGTACCTACGAGCAGTACTTC.

The chain recombines TRBV20-1 with TRBJ2-7; D uncertain. The germline V gene encodes CDR1 DFQATT and CDR2 SNEGSKA (reference sequence). The V end was cut by 2 bases, the J end by 3 bases, with 5 bases between. The CDR3 is 11 amino acids. The CDR3 reads CSARNSYEQYF. The CDR3 DNA reads as TGCAGTGCTAGAAACAGCTACGAGCAGTACTTC.

The V gene is TRBV7-2, the J gene TRBJ2-7, with D perhaps matching TRBD1 (5 bases). This CDR3 is 15 amino acids long. V was shortened by 1 base and J by 1 base, with 11 bases between the two germline ends. Germline V gene data show CDR1 as SGHTA and CDR2 as FQGNSA. The CDR3, as DNA: TGTGCCAGCAGCTTAGAGGACACGAAATCCTACGAGCAGTACTTC. It encodes CASSLEDTKSYEQYF.

The chain links TRBV14 to TRBJ1-2; maybe TRBD1 (5 bases). Germline values: CDR1 SGHDN, CDR2 FVKESK. Trimming shortened V by 4 bases and J by 3 bases, and 9 bases separated the two germline ends. This CDR3 comprises 13 residues. The chain's CDR3 is CASSPGLHYGYTF. The CDR3, as DNA: TGTGCCAGCAGCCCGGGACTGCACTATGGCTACACCTTC.

In this sample, this clone turned up a few times. V usage is TRBV9 and J usage is TRBJ2-2; D possibly corresponds to TRBD2 (6 bases). The germline gives CDR1 SGDLS, CDR2 YYNGEE. The CDR3 is 19 residues long. V shed 4 bases and J shed 1 base, with 23 bases lying between them. The DNA of the CDR3 is TGTGCCAGCAGCCGCTCATACTTTCCTTCCGGGGGGAACACCGGGGAGCTGTTTTTT. This translates into CASSRSYFPSGGNTGELFF.

The chain joins TRBV29-1 to TRBJ2-3; TRBD2 agrees at 15 bases. This CDR3 has 18 amino acids. With 3 bases clipped from V and 8 bases from J, the junction kept 15 bases outside the gene matches. In germline, CDR1 is SQVTM, CDR2 ANQGSEA. In DNA form, the CDR3 reads TGCAGCGTTGAGGGACTAGCGGGAGGCCCGTCGGGGGATGGTACGCAGTATTTT. Translated: CSVEGLAGGPSGDGTQYF.

V gene TRBV18 combines with J gene TRBJ1-2; the D is unclear. In germline, CDR1 is KGHSH, CDR2 LQKENI. Trimming took off 2 bases at V and 8 bases at J, with 6 bases between the two ends. The CDR3 covers 11 residues. The CDR3 region is CASSPDKGYTF. The CDR3 coding sequence is TGTGCCAGCTCACCAGACAAAGGCTACACCTTC.

J is TRBJ1-1 and V is TRBV4-2, with 7 bases lining up with TRBD1. The CDR3 has 14 amino acids. The germline gives CDR1 LGHNA, CDR2 YNFKEQ. V lost 1 base and J lost 3; bases outside the gene matches: 2. The CDR3 loop reads CASSQGQGDTEAFF. The CDR3 DNA follows: TGTGCCAGCAGCCAAGGACAGGGTGACACTGAAGCTTTCTTT.

The CDR3 loop reads CASSREANQPQHF. CDR3 DNA: TGTGCCAGTTCGAGGGAAGCCAATCAGCCCCAGCATTTT. The genes are TRBV7-2 and TRBJ1-5; no firm D call. V lost 9 bases to trimming and J lost 3 bases, with 12 bases between them. The CDR3 is made up of 13 amino acids. Germline assignment: CDR1 SGHTA and CDR2 FQGNSA.

This chain uses TRBV27 with TRBJ1-2; possible D gene TRBD1, 5 bases. V gave up 3 bases and J gave up 4 bases, with 15 bases separating them. Germline loops: CDR1 MNHEY, CDR2 SMNVEV (reference sequence). CDR3 length: 15 amino acids. The CDR3 region has the DNA TGTGCCAGCAGTTTGGGGAAAGGGGTCGGCTATGGCTACACCTTC. Residues: CASSLGKGVGYGYTF.

The chain recombines TRBV7-6 with TRBJ2-6; D gene ambiguous. This CDR3 has 16 amino acids. CDR1 and CDR2 from the germline V gene are SGHVS and FNYEAQ. V lost 1 base and J 0 bases, leaving 7 bases between the germline ends. Written as DNA, the CDR3 is TGTGCCAGCAGCTTAGACAGACACTCTGGGGCCAACGTCCTGACTTTC. Translated, it gives CASSLDRHSGANVLTF.

The chain carries TRBV6-5 and TRBJ1-2; D may be TRBD1 (6 bases). From germline, CDR1 is MNHEY and CDR2 SVGAGI. CDR3 length: 13 residues. Trimming took off 5 bases at V and 8 bases at J, with 15 bases between the two ends. The CDR3 is CASSQTGEKGYTF. The CDR3 DNA follows: TGTGCCAGCAGTCAGACAGGAGAAAAAGGCTACACCTTC.

This clone was observed many times. The chain is built from TRBV19 and TRBJ1-1, with no clear D. With 5 bases removed from V and 1 base from J, the gap between germline ends came to 8 bases. The CDR3 length is 13 residues. CDR1 LNHDA and CDR2 SQIVND come from the germline V gene (reference sequence). The CDR3 region has the DNA TGTGCCAGTAGTCTATACCCGAACACTGAAGCTTTCTTT. It codes for CASSLYPNTEAFF.

The chain carries TRBV11-2 and TRBJ2-1, with TRBD2 matching over 7 bases. Germline trimming cut 8 bases from V and 9 bases from J; bases unmatched to any gene: 7. This CDR3 has 12 residues. Germline CDR1 SGHAT, CDR2 FQNNGV. CDR3 protein: CASSLPGGEQFF. CDR3 coding DNA: TGTGCCAGCTCTCTCCCGGGGGGTGAGCAGTTCTTC.

The CDR3 sequence: CAWSTTGKPYEQYF. CDR3 sequence (DNA): TGTGCCTGGAGCACGACAGGGAAGCCCTACGAGCAGTACTTC. The chain carries TRBV30 and TRBJ2-7, with 7 bases lining up with TRBD1. The CDR3 extends over 14 amino acids. V shed 3 bases, J shed 2 bases, and the junction held 7 bases outside the gene matches. Germline CDR1 reads GTSNPN; CDR2 reads SVGIG (reference sequence).